The TCR beta chain described here comes from a study of CD8 T cells in ankylosing spondylitis. Overall study results and limits: In ankylosing spondylitis blood, a motif of roughly 8 highly homologous TCR beta variants appeared characteristic. Reportedly, matched ankylosing spondylitis synovial fluid was significantly enriched for disease-linked clones. Disease-associated clones were CD8+ and fairly uncommon in peripheral blood. Reports of some motif variants in reactive arthritis synovial fluid and blood predate this one.

TCRdb re-derived calls from the 5' RACE reads in MiXCR, one entry per CDR3 protein. This table holds some 240,000 distinct CDR3 sequences, 8.6% found once. This clonotype was detected ten times or more. Its target is unknown. Germline V gene sequence: CDR1 SGHTA, CDR2 FQGNSA. Losses at the gene ends were 4 bases for V and 8 bases for J; bases not matched to a gene: 6. CDR3 length equals 15 residues. The chain recombines TRBV7-2 with TRBJ2-3, with 13 bases fitting TRBD2. Sequencing was performed on blood, either unsorted or a sorted T cell fraction (not recorded which). The sequence came from a male donor with ankylosing spondylitis or in good health (not recorded which). The CDR3 is CASSSTGLAGVTQYF. The CDR3 DNA is TGTGCCAGCAGCTCCACTGGACTAGCGGGGGTTACGCAGTATTTT.